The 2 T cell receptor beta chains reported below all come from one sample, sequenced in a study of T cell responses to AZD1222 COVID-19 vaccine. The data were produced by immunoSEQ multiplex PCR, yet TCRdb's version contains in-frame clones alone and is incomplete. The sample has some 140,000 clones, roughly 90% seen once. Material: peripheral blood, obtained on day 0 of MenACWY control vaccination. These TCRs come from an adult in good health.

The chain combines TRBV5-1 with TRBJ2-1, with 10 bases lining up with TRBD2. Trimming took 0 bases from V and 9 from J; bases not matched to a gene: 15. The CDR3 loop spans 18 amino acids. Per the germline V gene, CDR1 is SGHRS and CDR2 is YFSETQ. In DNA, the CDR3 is TGCGCCAGCAGCTTGGCCCCAGCCCCGACTAGCGGGCGGGGTGAGCAGTTCTTC. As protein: CASSLAPAPTSGRGEQFF.

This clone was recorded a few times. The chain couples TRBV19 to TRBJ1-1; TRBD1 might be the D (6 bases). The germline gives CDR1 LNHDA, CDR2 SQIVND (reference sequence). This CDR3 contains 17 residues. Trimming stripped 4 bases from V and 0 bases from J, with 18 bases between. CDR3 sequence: CASSKYAGDNMNTEAFF. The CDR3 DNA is TGTGCCAGTAGTAAATATGCAGGGGACAACATGAACACTGAAGCTTTCTTT.